This T cell receptor beta chain was profiled in a study of Ad26.COV2.S vaccination and SARS-CoV-2 variants. Overall study: Intramuscular Ad26.COV2.S at 5x10^10 or 1x10^11 viral particles.

Method: immunoSEQ multiplex PCR; TCRdb's copy keeps in-frame clones and lacks some. This sample carries hundreds of thousands of clones, approximately 92% of them seen once, and the ten largest clones take approximately 1.7%. Treatment denoted: about 20 received Ad26.COV2.S at low or high dose, single or two shots; about 5 received placebo; per-sample allocation not given. The study sampled participants on day 63 after the first vaccine or placebo injection. An 18-55-year-old adult in Boston served as donor. Germline CDR1 is MGHDK and CDR2 is SYGVNS. V lost 5 bases and J lost 4, with 17 bases in between. This CDR3 has 15 amino acids. Worth noting for this clone: The antigen is unknown.

Study-level findings and limits: Once vaccination had occurred, spike-specific CD8+ and CD4+ T cell responses reportedly showed substantial breadth.

The specimen comprised peripheral blood, sampled in a trial of Ad26.COV2.S vaccine versus placebo. The rearrangement joins TRBV25-1 to TRBJ1-2; TRBD1 might be the D (5 bases). The receptor's source is a person aged 18-65 years who received the Ad26.COV2.S COVID-19 vaccine or a placebo. CDR3 protein: CASSPRADGAYGYTF. Written as DNA, the CDR3 is TGTGCCAGCAGTCCACGGGCGGATGGGGCCTATGGCTACACCTTC.